This TCR beta chain stems from a study of OX40 agonist ivuxolimab in advanced cancers. The overall study: Each dose-escalation patient presented with hepatocellular carcinoma, melanoma, renal cell or head and neck cancer. There were three patients with partial responses, one having hepatocellular carcinoma and two cutaneous melanoma. Findings of the study overall: On average, CD8+ T cells showed a greater number of expanded clones than CD4+.

Concerning this clone itself: The antigen is not known.

Generated by immunoSEQ multiplex PCR, the TCRdb table keeps only in-frame clones and is missing some. This sample has about 47,000 clones, with approximately 88% found just once. Germline values: CDR1 SNHLY, CDR2 FYNNEI. The CDR3 is made up of 14 amino acids. Trimming cost V 9 bases and J 1 base, with 13 bases left between them. The TCR was taken from an adult with an advanced solid tumor such as melanoma, head and neck, liver or kidney cancer. Sequencing used CD4+ or CD8+ T cells sorted from blood, obtained in a trial of the OX40 agonist ivuxolimab. The genes are TRBV2 and TRBJ2-4; perhaps TRBD2 as D (5 bases). The CDR3 region is CASRTGVAKNIQYF. For the CDR3, the DNA is TGTGCCAGTAGGACTGGGGTCGCCAAAAACATTCAGTACTTC.